This T cell receptor (beta chain) originates from a study of cytomegalovirus exposure and HLA in healthy donors. Study-level background: The roughly 100 million unique TCR beta sequences, from roughly 170 million T cells, were found by an earlier analysis.

As to this clone: Its antigen remains unknown.

PCR primers comprised 60 Vbeta and 13 Jbeta primers. Assay used: immunoSEQ multiplex PCR; TCRdb lists only in-frame clones, some missing. This table holds 70,000 to 75,000 clones. Everyone who donated was a healthy bone marrow donor. The study's findings and limits: An analysis was carried out later, and it reportedly showed fewer N-insertions in an Asian-associated ancestry cluster than the approximately 710-donor mean. A link between a missense DCLRE1C variant and TCR beta V- and J-gene trimming emerged from a later analysis.

The CDR3 has 12 residues. The V gene lost 3 bases and the J gene lost 2 bases, with 4 bases spanning the gap. CDR1 is SGHRS and CDR2 is YFSETQ in the germline V gene. The sequenced sample consisted of PBMCs. The chain carries TRBV5-1 and TRBJ2-3; D not resolved. The clonotype was recovered from a female donor in good health and CMV-seropositive. DNA for the CDR3: TGCGCCAGCAGCTCCCTCACAGATACGCAGTATTTT. Translating it yields CASSSLTDTQYF.